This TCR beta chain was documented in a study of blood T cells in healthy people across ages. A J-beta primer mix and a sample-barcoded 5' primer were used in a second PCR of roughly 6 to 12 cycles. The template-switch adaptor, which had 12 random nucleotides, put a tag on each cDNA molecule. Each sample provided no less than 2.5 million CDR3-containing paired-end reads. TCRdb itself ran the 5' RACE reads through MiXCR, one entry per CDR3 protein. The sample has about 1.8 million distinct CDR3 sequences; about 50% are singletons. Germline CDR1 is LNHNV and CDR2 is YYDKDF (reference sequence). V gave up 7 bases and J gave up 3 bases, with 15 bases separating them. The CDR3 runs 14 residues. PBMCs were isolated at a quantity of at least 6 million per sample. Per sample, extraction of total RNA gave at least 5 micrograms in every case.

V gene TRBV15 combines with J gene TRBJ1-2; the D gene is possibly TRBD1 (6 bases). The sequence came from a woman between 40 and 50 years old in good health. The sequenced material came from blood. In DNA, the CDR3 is TGTGCCACCAACCCTGCTGCAGGGGACTATGGCTACACCTTC. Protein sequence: CATNPAAGDYGYTF.